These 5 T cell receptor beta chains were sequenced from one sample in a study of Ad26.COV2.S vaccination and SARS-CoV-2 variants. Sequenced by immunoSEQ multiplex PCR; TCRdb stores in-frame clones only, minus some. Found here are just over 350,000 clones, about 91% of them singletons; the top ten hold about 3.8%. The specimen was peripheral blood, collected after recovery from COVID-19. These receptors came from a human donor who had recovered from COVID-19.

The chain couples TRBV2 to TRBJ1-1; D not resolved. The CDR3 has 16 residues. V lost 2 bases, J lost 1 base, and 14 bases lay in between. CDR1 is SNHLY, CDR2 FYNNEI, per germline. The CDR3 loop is CASSEPGRDPNTEAFF. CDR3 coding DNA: TGTGCCAGCAGTGAACCCGGGAGAGACCCGAACACTGAAGCTTTCTTT.

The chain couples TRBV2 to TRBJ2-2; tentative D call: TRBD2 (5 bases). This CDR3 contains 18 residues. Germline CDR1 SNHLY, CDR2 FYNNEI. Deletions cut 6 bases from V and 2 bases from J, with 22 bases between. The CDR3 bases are TGTGCCAGCAGCGTCAACGAGGGTGGGCAGCTAAACACCGGGGAGCTGTTTTTT. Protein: CASSVNEGGQLNTGELFF.

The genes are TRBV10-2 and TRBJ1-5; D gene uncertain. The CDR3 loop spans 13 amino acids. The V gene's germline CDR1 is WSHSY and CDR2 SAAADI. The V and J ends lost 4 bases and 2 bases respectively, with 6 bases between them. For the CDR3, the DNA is TGCGCCAGCAGTGCTGGGGGCAATCAGCCCCAGCATTTT. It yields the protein CASSAGGNQPQHF.

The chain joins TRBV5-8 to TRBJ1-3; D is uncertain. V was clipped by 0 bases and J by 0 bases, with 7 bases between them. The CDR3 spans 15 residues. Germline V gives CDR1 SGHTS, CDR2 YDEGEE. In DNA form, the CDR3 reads TGTGCCAGCAGCTTGGATACAGTCTCTGGAAACACCATATATTTT. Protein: CASSLDTVSGNTIYF.

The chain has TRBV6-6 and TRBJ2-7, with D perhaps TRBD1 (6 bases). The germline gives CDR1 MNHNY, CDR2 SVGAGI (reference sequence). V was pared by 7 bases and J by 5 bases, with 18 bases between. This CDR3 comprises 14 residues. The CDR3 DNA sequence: TGTGCCAGCACTTTCGGAGACAGGAGCCACGAGCAGTACTTC. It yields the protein CASTFGDRSHEQYF.